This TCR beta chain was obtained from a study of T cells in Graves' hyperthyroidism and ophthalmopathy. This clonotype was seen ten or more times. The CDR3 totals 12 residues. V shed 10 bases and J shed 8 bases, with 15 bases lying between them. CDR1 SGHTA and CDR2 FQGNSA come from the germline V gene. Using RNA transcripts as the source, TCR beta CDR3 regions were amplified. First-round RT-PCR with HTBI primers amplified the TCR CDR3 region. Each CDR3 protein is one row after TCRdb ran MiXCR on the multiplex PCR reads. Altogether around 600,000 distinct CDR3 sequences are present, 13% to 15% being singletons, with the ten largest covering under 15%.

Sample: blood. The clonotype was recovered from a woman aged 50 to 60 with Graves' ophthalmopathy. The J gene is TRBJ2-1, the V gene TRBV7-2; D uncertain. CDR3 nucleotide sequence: TGTGCCACCGTTCGTTATAGGTATGAGCAGTTCTTC. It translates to CATVRYRYEQFF.